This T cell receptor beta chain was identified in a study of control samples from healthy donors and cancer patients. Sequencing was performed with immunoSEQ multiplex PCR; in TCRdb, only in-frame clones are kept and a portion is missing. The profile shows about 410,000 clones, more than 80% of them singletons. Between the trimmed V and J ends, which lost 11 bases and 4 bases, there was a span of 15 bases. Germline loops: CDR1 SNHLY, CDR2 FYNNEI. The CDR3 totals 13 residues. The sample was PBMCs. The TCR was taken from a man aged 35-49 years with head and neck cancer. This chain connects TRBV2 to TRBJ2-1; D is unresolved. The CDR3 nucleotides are TGTGCCCAAGCCACCCCAAAATACAATGAGCAGTTCTTC. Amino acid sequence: CAQATPKYNEQFF. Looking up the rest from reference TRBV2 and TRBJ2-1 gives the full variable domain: EPEVTQTPSHQVTQMGQEVILRCVPISNHLYFYWYRQILGQKVEFLVSFYNNEISEKSEIFDDQFSVERPDGSNFTLKIRSTKLEDSAMYFCAQATPKYNEQFFGPGTRLTVL.